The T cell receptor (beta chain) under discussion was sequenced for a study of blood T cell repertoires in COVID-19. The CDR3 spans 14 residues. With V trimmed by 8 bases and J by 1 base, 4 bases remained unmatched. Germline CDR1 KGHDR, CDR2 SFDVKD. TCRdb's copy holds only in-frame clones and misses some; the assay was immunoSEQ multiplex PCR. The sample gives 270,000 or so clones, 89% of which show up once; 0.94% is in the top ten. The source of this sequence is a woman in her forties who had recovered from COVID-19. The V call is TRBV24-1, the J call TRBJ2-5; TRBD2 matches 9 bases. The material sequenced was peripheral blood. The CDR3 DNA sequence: TGTGCCACCATGGCTAGCGGGATCCAAGAGACCCAGTACTTC. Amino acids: CATMASGIQETQYF.